This T cell receptor (beta chain) originates from a study of blood T cell repertoires in COVID-19. Study context: Researchers got acute and convalescent COVID-19 samples from the United States, Italy and Spain. T cells, B-cell-depleted T cells, or PBMCs supplied cDNA or gDNA.

Per the authors' pipeline: Amplified reference gene primers provided the basis for estimating nucleated cell counts. The table came from immunoSEQ multiplex PCR; TCRdb's copy has only in-frame clones and leaves some out. The DNA gave D and trimming, while V, J and clone size come from that table. The sample has just over 200,000 clones, 80% to 90% seen once. Per germline, CDR1 SQVTM and CDR2 ANQGSEA. The CDR3 consists of 15 residues. Trimming pared 5 bases from V and 1 base from J, leaving 16 bases between. This TCR was sampled from a man at least 80 years old with acute or convalescent COVID-19. This chain uses TRBV29-1 with TRBJ2-3, with D tentatively TRBD1 (7 bases). The sample was peripheral blood. The CDR3 DNA sequence: TGCAGCGTTCGAAGACAGGGAGGAGGCACAGATACGCAGTATTTT. As protein: CSVRRQGGGTDTQYF.